Included here is one T cell receptor (beta chain) sequence, with context. Antigen: not known. The entry originates in a study of radiotherapy plus CTLA-4 blockade in lung cancer. Whole-study context: Objective responses were observed in 18% of patients, and disease control was achieved by approximately 32%.

The CDR3 length is 13 residues. The V segment lost 9 bases and the J segment 5 bases; nucleotides outside the gene matches: 9. Germline V gene sequence: CDR1 LNHNV, CDR2 YYDKDF (reference sequence). Measured with immunoSEQ multiplex PCR; TCRdb has only the in-frame clones, and not every one. The sample records tens of thousands of clones, under 85% being singletons. Study conclusions and caveats: Following radiotherapy plus ipilimumab, tumor-derived TCR clones expanded in the blood. Together with interferon-beta, which increased in serum after radiation, early dynamic changes in blood T cell clones were reportedly the best predictors of response.

The sample was peripheral blood, taken from a patient treated with radiotherapy plus ipilimumab. This chain connects TRBV15 to TRBJ1-1, with 7 bases aligning to TRBD1. The TCR originated in a human donor with non-small cell lung cancer that progressed on radiotherapy plus ipilimumab. The CDR3 region has the DNA TGTGCCACAAGCGTTGACAGGGTGACTGAAGCTTTCTTT. Translation gives CATSVDRVTEAFF.